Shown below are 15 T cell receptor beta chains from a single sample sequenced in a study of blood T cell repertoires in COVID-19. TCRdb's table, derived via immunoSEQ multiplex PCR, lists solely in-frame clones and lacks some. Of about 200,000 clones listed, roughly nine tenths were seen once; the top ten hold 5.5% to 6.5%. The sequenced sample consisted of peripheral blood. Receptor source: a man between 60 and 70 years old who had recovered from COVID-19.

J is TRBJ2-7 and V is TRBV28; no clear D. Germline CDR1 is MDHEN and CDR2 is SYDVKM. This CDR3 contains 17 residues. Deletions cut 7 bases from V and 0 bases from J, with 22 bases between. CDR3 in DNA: TGTGCCAGCACCCCAGACTTAACCATTTCGGTCTCCTACGAGCAGTACTTC. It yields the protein CASTPDLTISVSYEQYF.

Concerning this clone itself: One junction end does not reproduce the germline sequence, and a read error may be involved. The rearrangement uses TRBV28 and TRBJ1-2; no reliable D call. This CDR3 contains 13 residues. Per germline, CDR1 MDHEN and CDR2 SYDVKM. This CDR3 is CASRLEYSGKLYF. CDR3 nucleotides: TGTGCCAGCAGGTTGGAATACTCGGGAAAATTATATTTC.

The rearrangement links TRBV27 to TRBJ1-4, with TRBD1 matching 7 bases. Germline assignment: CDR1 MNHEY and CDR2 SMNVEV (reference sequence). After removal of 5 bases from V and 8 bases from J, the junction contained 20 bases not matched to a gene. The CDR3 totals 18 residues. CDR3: CASSEGGQRVGTGEKLFF. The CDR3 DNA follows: TGTGCCAGCAGTGAGGGGGGACAGCGAGTCGGCACGGGCGAAAAACTGTTTTTT.

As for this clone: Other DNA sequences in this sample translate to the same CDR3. CDR3 residues: CASSLRQGILDEQFF. DNA for the CDR3: TGTGCCAGCAGCTTGCGGCAGGGGATCCTGGATGAGCAGTTCTTC. The chain links TRBV11-1 to TRBJ2-1, with TRBD1 as a possible D gene (6 bases). The V end was cut by 3 bases, the J end by 8 bases, with 17 bases between. The germline gives CDR1 SGHAT, CDR2 FQDESV (reference sequence). The CDR3 spans 15 residues.

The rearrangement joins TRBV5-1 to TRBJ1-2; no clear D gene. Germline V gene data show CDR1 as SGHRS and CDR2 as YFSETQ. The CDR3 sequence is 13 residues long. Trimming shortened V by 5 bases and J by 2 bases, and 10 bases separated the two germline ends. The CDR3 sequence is CASRIDGNYGYTF. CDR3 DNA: TGCGCCAGCAGAATTGACGGGAACTATGGCTACACCTTC. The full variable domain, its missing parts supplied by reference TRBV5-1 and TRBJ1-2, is KAGVTQTPRYLIKTRGQQVTLSCSPISGHRSVSWYQQTPGQGLQFLFEYFSETQRNKGNFPGRFSGRQFSNSRSEMNVSTLELGDSALYLCASRIDGNYGYTFGSGTRLTVV.

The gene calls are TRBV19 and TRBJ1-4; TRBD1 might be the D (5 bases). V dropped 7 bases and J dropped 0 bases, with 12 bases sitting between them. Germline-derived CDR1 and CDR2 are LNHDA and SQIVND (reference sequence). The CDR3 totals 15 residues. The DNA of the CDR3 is TGTGCCAGTAACCAGGGATCTGCAACTAATGAAAAACTGTTTTTT. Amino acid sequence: CASNQGSATNEKLFF. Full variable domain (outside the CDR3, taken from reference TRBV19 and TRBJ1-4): DGGITQSPKYLFRKEGQNVTLSCEQNLNHDAMYWYRQDPGQGLRLIYYSQIVNDFQKGDIAEGYSVSREKKESFPLTVTSAQKNPTAFYLCASNQGSATNEKLFFGSGTQLSVL.

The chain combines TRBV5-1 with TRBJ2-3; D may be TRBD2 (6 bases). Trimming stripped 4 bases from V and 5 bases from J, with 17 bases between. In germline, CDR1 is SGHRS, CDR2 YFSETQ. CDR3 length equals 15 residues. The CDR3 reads CASSQSRQGGDTQYF. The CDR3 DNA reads TGCGCCAGCAGCCAATCTAGGCAGGGAGGAGATACGCAGTATTTT.

The CDR3: CASSIFSQAYNEQFF. DNA for the CDR3: TGTGCCAGTAGTATCTTTTCACAAGCCTACAATGAGCAGTTCTTC. V gene TRBV19 combines with J gene TRBJ2-1; D ambiguous. V lost 3 bases and J 2 bases, leaving 11 bases between the germline ends. The CDR3 is 15 residues long. CDR1 is LNHDA and CDR2 is SQIVND in the germline V gene (reference sequence).

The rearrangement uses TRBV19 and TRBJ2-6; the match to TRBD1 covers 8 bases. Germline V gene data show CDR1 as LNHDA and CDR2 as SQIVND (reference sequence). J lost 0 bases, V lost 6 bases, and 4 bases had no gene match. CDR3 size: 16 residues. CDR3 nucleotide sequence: TGTGCCAGTAGGGACAGGGCCGGCTCTGGGGCCAACGTCCTGACTTTC. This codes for CASRDRAGSGANVLTF.

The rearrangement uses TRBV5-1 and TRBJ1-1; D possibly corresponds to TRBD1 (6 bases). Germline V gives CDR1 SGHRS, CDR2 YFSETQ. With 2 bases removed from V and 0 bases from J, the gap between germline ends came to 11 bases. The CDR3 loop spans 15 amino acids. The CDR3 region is CASSFVGGLNTEAFF. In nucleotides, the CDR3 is TGCGCCAGCAGCTTTGTCGGGGGGCTGAACACTGAAGCTTTCTTT.

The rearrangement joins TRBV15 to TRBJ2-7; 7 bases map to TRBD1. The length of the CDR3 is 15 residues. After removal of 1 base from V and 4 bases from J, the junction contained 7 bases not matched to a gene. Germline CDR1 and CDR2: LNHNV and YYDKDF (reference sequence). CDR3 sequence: CATSRAGTVGYEQYF. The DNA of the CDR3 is TGTGCCACCAGCAGAGCCGGGACAGTTGGTTACGAGCAGTACTTC.

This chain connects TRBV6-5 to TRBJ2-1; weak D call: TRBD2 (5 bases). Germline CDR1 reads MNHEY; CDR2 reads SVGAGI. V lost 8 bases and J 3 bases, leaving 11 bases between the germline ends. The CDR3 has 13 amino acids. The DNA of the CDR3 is TGTGCCAGCTCCAGAGGGCACTACAATGAGCAGTTCTTC. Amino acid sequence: CASSRGHYNEQFF.

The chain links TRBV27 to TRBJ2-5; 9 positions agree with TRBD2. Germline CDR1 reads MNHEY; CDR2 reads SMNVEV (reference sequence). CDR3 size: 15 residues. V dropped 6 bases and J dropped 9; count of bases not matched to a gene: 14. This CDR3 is CASSFGTSSRVAQYF. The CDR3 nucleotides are TGTGCCAGCAGCTTTGGGACTAGCAGTAGAGTGGCCCAGTACTTC.

The CDR3 DNA reads as TGTGCCAGCAGCCGGGGGGCCTCCACAGATACGCAGTATTTT. It is translated as CASSRGASTDTQYF. The chain is built from TRBV5-8 and TRBJ2-3; D may be TRBD2 (7 bases). This CDR3 spans 14 amino acids. Trimming cost V 4 bases and J 2 bases, with 11 bases left between them. In germline, CDR1 is SGHTS, CDR2 YDEGEE.

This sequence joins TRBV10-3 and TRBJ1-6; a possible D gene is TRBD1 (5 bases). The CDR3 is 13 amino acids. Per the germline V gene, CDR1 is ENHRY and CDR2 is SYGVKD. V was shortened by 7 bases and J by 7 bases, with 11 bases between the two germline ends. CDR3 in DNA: TGTGCCATCACGCAGGGAAGGAATTCACCCCTCCACTTT. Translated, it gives CAITQGRNSPLHF.